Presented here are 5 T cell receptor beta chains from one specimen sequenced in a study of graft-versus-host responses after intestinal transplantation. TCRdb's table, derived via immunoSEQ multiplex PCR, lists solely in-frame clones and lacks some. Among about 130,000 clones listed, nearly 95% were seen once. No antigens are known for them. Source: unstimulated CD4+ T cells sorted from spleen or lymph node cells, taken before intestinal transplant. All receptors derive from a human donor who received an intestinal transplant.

The CDR3 spells CASRMRDLQETQYF. CDR3 DNA: TGTGCCAGTAGAATGCGGGACTTACAAGAGACCCAGTACTTC. The rearrangement joins TRBV6-1 to TRBJ2-5, with D perhaps matching TRBD2 (6 bases). In germline, CDR1 is MNHNS, CDR2 SASEGT. Trimming shortened V by 9 bases and J by 2 bases, and 16 bases separated the two germline ends. This CDR3 has 14 amino acids.

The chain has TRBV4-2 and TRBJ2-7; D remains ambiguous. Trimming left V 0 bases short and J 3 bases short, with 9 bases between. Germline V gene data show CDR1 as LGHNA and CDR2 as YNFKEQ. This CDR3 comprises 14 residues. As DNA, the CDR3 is TGTGCCAGCAGCCAAGACCCGGTAGGCTACGAGCAGTACTTC. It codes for CASSQDPVGYEQYF.

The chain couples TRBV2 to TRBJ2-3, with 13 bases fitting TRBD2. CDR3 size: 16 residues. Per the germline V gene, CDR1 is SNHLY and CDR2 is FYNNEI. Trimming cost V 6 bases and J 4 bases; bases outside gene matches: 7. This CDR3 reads CASSAGTSGNADTQYF. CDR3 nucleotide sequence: TGTGCCAGCAGCGCAGGGACTAGCGGGAACGCAGATACGCAGTATTTT. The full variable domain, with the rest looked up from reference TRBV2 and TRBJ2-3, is EPEVTQTPSHQVTQMGQEVILRCVPISNHLYFYWYRQILGQKVEFLVSFYNNEISEKSEIFDDQFSVERPDGSNFTLKIRSTKLEDSAMYFCASSAGTSGNADTQYFGPGTRLTVL.

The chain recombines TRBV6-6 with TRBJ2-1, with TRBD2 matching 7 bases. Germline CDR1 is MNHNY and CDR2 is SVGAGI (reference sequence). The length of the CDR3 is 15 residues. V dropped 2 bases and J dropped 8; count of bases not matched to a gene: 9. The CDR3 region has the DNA TGTGCCAGCAGTTACGTGGCGGGAGTTATGGATGAGCAGTTCTTC. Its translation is CASSYVAGVMDEQFF.

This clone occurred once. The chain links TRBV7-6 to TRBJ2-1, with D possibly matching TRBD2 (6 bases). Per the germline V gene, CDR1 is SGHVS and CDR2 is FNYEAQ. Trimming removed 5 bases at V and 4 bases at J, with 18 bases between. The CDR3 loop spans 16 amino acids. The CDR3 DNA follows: TGTGCCAGCAGCCACGGAGTTGGTAGCGGATACAATGAGCAGTTCTTC. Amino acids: CASSHGVGSGYNEQFF.